This T cell receptor beta chain was sequenced for a study of T cell repertoires in cytomegalovirus infection (dated by TCRdb to 2018 to 2020). Notes on the research overall: Donor HLA type was relevant to the analysis, as public TCR beta signatures indicated carriage of CMV infection together with the matching HLA type. The study at large found these results: The ex vivo response was dominated by HLA-C-restricted CMV-specific TCR beta clonotypes, which also provided the single most frequent clonotype in two of eight donors. In both this cohort and an independent approximately 370-donor cohort, the cumulative frequency of public TCR beta family members distinguished carriers of CMV infection plus the relevant HLA type.

TCRdb shows the sequencer as Illumina HiSeq 1500. TCRdb cleaned the public reads at Q25 with fastp, built clones with MiXCR and kept in-frame beta chains. Each entry is one CDR3 protein sequence, shown with its most common DNA and genes. The sample data list some 220,000 distinct CDR3 sequences, and around 12% of these were observed just once. 1.5% to 2% of the sample lies in the top ten. This clonotype was counted a few times. Its antigen specificity is not known. Germline is not matched at one junction end, which may reflect a read error. Counted from cysteine to phenylalanine, this CDR3 has 15 amino acids. The kept DNA is CDR3 alone, 45 bases in frame from the first base. CDR1 is given as SQVTM and CDR2 as ANQGSEA, both from the germline V gene.

Sequenced material: PBMCs. This receptor chain uses TRBV29-1 and TRBJ2-7; 13 bases in between match TRBD2. The sequence was collected from a human donor in good health (CMV status not recorded). Some clones in this sample may be carry-over from other donors' samples. In nucleotides, the sequence is TGCAGCGCAATCCCGGGACTAGCGGGGTCCTTCGAGCAGTACTTC. It codes for CSAIPGLAGSFEQYF.